These 17 T cell receptor beta chains were all obtained from the same sample, sequenced in a study of neurological immune-mediated disorders. TCRdb re-derived calls from the 5' RACE reads in MiXCR, one entry per CDR3 protein. The sample yields around 49,000 distinct CDR3 sequences, around 14% seen once. This sample's time point: longitudinal time-point 2. The sample was PBMCs. The source is a male donor with HTLV-1-associated myelopathy (HAM/TSP).

In regard to this clonotype: A read error may be the cause here, since a much bigger clone is one base away. The chain recombines TRBV28 with TRBJ2-7, with D unclear. V lost 4 bases to trimming and J lost 3 bases, with 13 bases between them. The germline gives CDR1 MDHEN, CDR2 SYDVKM. The CDR3 extends over 14 amino acids. CDR3 protein: CASSYRDIDYEQYF. CDR3 coding DNA: TGTGCCAGCAGTTACCGAGACATAGACTACGAGCAGTACTTC.

Many counts were recorded for this clonotype. This chain joins TRBV15 and TRBJ1-2; D uncertain. Germline V gives CDR1 LNHNV, CDR2 YYDKDF (reference sequence). Trimming removed 1 base from V and 2 bases from J, with 17 bases in between. The length of the CDR3 is 17 residues. Written as DNA, the CDR3 is TGTGCCACCAGCAGAGTCGGGAGAGGGAGGTCGAACTATGGCTACACCTTC. Translation: CATSRVGRGRSNYGYTF.

This clonotype has at least ten counts. The V call is TRBV3-1, the J call TRBJ2-7; D unresolved. Trimming shortened V by 1 base and J by 6 bases, and 10 bases separated the two germline ends. The CDR3 runs to 13 residues. The germline V gene encodes CDR1 LGHDT and CDR2 YNNKEL (reference sequence). As DNA, the CDR3 is TGTGCCAGCAGCCAAGGAGGTGGAGCCGAGCAGTACTTC. Amino acid sequence: CASSQGGGAEQYF.

This clonotype was seen repeatedly, ten times or more. This chain links TRBV6-2 or TRBV6-3 with TRBJ1-1; perhaps TRBD1 as D (5 bases). Trimming removed 5 bases at V and 3 bases at J, with 10 bases between. Germline V lookup: CDR1 MNHEY, CDR2 SVGEGT. This CDR3 region has 13 residues. The CDR3 DNA reads TGTGCCAGCAGTCAGGGTACGCACACTGAAGCTTTCTTT. Translated: CASSQGTHTEAFF.

This clonotype has a count of ten or more. The V and J genes are TRBV6-5 and TRBJ2-1; 8 bases align to TRBD2. The germline V gene has CDR1 MNHEY and CDR2 SVGAGI. This CDR3 region has 14 residues. J was trimmed by 15 bases and V by 7 bases; bases with no gene match: 17. For the CDR3, the DNA is TGTGCCAGCACCCAGAGGGCGGGGGGCCGCCCCCCGTTCTTC. Protein product: CASTQRAGGRPPFF.

This clonotype occurred many times. V usage is TRBV12-3 or TRBV12-4 and J usage is TRBJ1-2, with 7 bases identical to TRBD1. The V gene end was trimmed by 5 bases and the J gene end by 6 bases; junction bases not matched to a gene: 6. CDR3 length: 13 residues. The CDR3 is CASSRDSSHGYTF. DNA of the CDR3: TGTGCCAGCAGTCGGGACAGTTCTCATGGCTACACCTTC.

This clonotype was counted at least ten times. The rearrangement joins TRBV7-8 to TRBJ2-1; maybe TRBD1 (6 bases). The V end lost 2 bases, the J end lost 2 bases, and 10 bases lay between the germline ends. CDR3 length equals 15 residues. Germline V gene data show CDR1 as SGHVS and CDR2 as FQNEAQ. The CDR3 DNA reads as TGTGCCAGCAGCTTAAGCAGGGGACCCTACAATGAGCAGTTCTTC. Translation gives CASSLSRGPYNEQFF.

This clonotype was counted many times. The chain has TRBV20-1 and TRBJ1-2, with D perhaps TRBD1 (5 bases). Germline values: CDR1 DFQATT, CDR2 SNEGSKA (reference sequence). This CDR3 comprises 17 residues. Trimming removed 2 bases from V and 2 bases from J, with 21 bases in between. The CDR3 sequence: CSARYQGTNPRNYGYTF. In DNA, the CDR3 is TGCAGTGCTAGATACCAGGGTACCAACCCCCGAAACTATGGCTACACCTTC.

This clonotype came up many times. The rearrangement joins TRBV20-1 to TRBJ1-3; D may be TRBD1 (6 bases). This CDR3 has 14 amino acids. Germline CDR1 and CDR2: DFQATT and SNEGSKA (reference sequence). V was clipped by 1 base and J by 4 bases, with 11 bases between them. CDR3 sequence reads: CSARGGAWGNTIYF. CDR3 coding DNA: TGCAGTGCTAGAGGGGGGGCGTGGGGAAACACCATATATTTT.

This clonotype was observed at least ten times. This chain uses TRBV5-6 with TRBJ2-1; no firm D call. V was clipped by 0 bases and J by 0 bases, with 7 bases between them. This CDR3 region has 15 residues. Per germline, CDR1 SGHDT and CDR2 YYEEEE. CDR3 bases: TGTGCCAGCAGCTTGGGGGGTACCTCCTACAATGAGCAGTTCTTC. This sequence encodes CASSLGGTSYNEQFF.

Many counts were recorded for this clonotype. The V and J genes are TRBV20-1 and TRBJ1-4; TRBD1 matches 7 bases. The CDR3 is 14 residues long. The trim removed 1 base at V and 8 bases at J, leaving 7 bases unmatched. Germline V gives CDR1 DFQATT, CDR2 SNEGSKA (reference sequence). The CDR3 DNA follows: TGCAGTGCTAGAGTAGGGGGCGGGAGAGAAAAACTGTTTTTT. Translation gives CSARVGGGREKLFF.

This chain joins TRBV18 and TRBJ2-2, with TRBD1 matching 8 bases. Germline V gene data show CDR1 as KGHSH and CDR2 as LQKENI. Trimming removed 0 bases from V and 5 bases from J; junction bases left unmatched: 5. The CDR3 contains 16 residues. In DNA, the CDR3 is TGTGCCAGCTCACCACCGACAGGGGCGCGGACCGGGGAGCTGTTTTTT. This translates into CASSPPTGARTGELFF. Full variable domain (outside the CDR3, taken from reference TRBV18 and TRBJ2-2): NAGVMQNPRHLVRRRGQEARLRCSPMKGHSHVYWYRQLPEEGLKFMVYLQKENIIDESGMPKERFSAEFPKEGPSILRIQQVVRGDSAAYFCASSPPTGARTGELFFGEGSRLTVL.

Ten or more counts support this clonotype. V is TRBV5-6 and J is TRBJ2-1; 9 bases map to TRBD2. The CDR3 contains 13 residues. With V trimmed by 4 bases and J by 10 bases, 6 bases remained unmatched. The germline V gene encodes CDR1 SGHDT and CDR2 YYEEEE. The CDR3 sequence: CASSERGAEEQFF. CDR3 nucleotides: TGTGCCAGCAGCGAGCGGGGGGCCGAGGAGCAGTTCTTC.

This clonotype appeared many times. The CDR3 DNA is TGTGCCAGCAGCGTAGATGGGGCGGGGACCCAGTACTTC. As protein: CASSVDGAGTQYF. The genes are TRBV9 and TRBJ2-5; the D gene could be TRBD1 or TRBD2 (5 bases each). Trimming removed 0 bases at V and 7 bases at J, with 10 bases between. The CDR3 length is 13 residues. Per the germline V gene, CDR1 is SGDLS and CDR2 is YYNGEE. Full variable domain (rest looked up from reference TRBV9 and TRBJ2-5): DSGVTQTPKHLITATGQRVTLRCSPRSGDLSVYWYQQSLDQGLQFLIQYYNGEERAKGNILERFSAQQFPDLHSELNLSSLELGDSALYFCASSVDGAGTQYFGPGTRLLVL.

This clonotype was detected many times. The chain couples TRBV20-1 to TRBJ1-5, with 9 bases that match TRBD1. Germline trimming cut 3 bases from V and 2 bases from J; bases unmatched to any gene: 8. Looked up from germline, CDR1 is DFQATT and CDR2 is SNEGSKA (reference sequence). The CDR3 contains 16 residues. The CDR3 here is CSARDDRGGGNQPQHF. The CDR3 nucleotides read TGCAGTGCTAGGGACGACAGGGGGGGGGGCAATCAGCCCCAGCATTTT.

The chain recombines TRBV6-6 with TRBJ1-3, with TRBD1 matching 11 bases. Germline V gives CDR1 MNHNY, CDR2 SVGAGI (reference sequence). This CDR3 is 15 amino acids long. J lost 4 bases, V lost 6 bases, and 5 bases had no gene match. The CDR3: CASRDGQGAGNTIYF. CDR3 bases: TGTGCCAGCAGGGATGGACAGGGGGCAGGAAACACCATATATTTT.

This clonotype was counted at least ten times. The chain carries TRBV20-1 and TRBJ1-4; D gene ambiguous. V was clipped by 7 bases and J by 8 bases, with 8 bases between them. CDR1 and CDR2 (germline): DFQATT, SNEGSKA (reference sequence). The CDR3 is 10 residues long. The CDR3 region is CSGSQEKLFF. The CDR3 nucleotides are TGCAGTGGCTCACAGGAAAAACTGTTTTTT.